The source of this TCR beta chain is a study of technical replicates of blood from a few donors (dated by TCRdb to 2015 to 2018). CDR1 and CDR2 (SEHNR, FQNEAQ) derive from the germline V gene (reference sequence). The CDR3 spans 16 residues, from the cysteine through the phenylalanine. The sequence is cut down to CDR3 DNA, 48 bases in frame from base 1. At the junction V is shortened by 4 bases and J by 3 bases; bases outside the gene matches: 7. This clone occurred a few times. Its antigen remains undetermined. Per-base qualities were not stored, and no clone one base away is much larger. Library prep was done by the immunoSEQ multiplex PCR assay. TCRdb re-hosts the immuneACCESS table, in-frame sequences only. Its copies lack some clones; in the studies checked, an unresolved V gene accounts for under half of them, and the cause for the rest is not known. In all, the sample holds tens of thousands of clones, and more than 85% of those were seen once. The ten largest account for 0.25% of the sample.

Sequenced sample: T cells isolated from PBMCs. This chain is built from TRBV7-9 and TRBJ2-7, with 12 central nucleotides matching TRBD2. The TCR originated in a human donor in good health. This receptor has the CDR3 CASSWLTSGGFYEQYF. The nucleotides are TGTGCCAGCAGCTGGTTGACTAGCGGGGGTTTCTACGAGCAGTACTTC. The entire variable domain, with the stretches around the CDR3 drawn from the reference TRBV7-9 and TRBJ2-7 proteins, is DTGVSQNPRHKITKRGQNVTFRCDPISEHNRLYWYRQTLGQGPEFLTYFQNEAQLEKSRLLSDRFSAERPKGSFSTLEIQRTEQGDSAMYLCASSWLTSGGFYEQYFGPGTRLTVT.